The 13 T cell receptor beta chains reported below all come from one sample, sequenced in a study of T cell changes during pregnancy in multiple sclerosis. Clones were read by immunoSEQ multiplex PCR, and TCRdb kept only the in-frame ones, dropping some. The sample holds approximately 70,000 clones; 90% to 95% are singletons and the top ten take 1.1% to 1.5%. The material sequenced was peripheral blood, taken in the second trimester of pregnancy. Source of these receptors: a female donor in good health, enrolled as a control in a pregnancy study.

V gene TRBV6-6 combines with J gene TRBJ1-6; D gene ambiguous. Germline-derived CDR1 and CDR2 are MNHNY and SVGAGI (reference sequence). Trimming pared 2 bases from V and 6 bases from J, leaving 11 bases between. The CDR3 length is 15 residues. The CDR3: CASSYTGRGNSPLHF. DNA for the CDR3: TGTGCCAGCAGTTACACGGGTCGCGGTAATTCACCCCTCCACTTT.

The rearrangement joins TRBV5-4 to TRBJ2-7; the match to TRBD2 covers 7 bases. The trim removed 2 bases at V and 2 bases at J, leaving 4 bases unmatched. Germline V gives CDR1 SGHNT, CDR2 YYREEE (reference sequence). The CDR3 is made up of 14 amino acids. CDR3 sequence reads: CASSFGTSAYEQYF. In nucleotides, the CDR3 is TGTGCCAGCAGCTTTGGTACTAGCGCCTACGAGCAGTACTTC.

V gene TRBV27 combines with J gene TRBJ2-2, with a tentative D call TRBD2 (6 bases). The CDR3 sequence is 15 residues long. Looked up from germline, CDR1 is MNHEY and CDR2 is SMNVEV (reference sequence). V was shortened by 1 base and J by 7 bases, with 13 bases between the two germline ends. The CDR3, as DNA: TGTGCCAGCAGTTTATTGGTAGGGGAGGTCGGGGAGCTGTTTTTT. Amino acids: CASSLLVGEVGELFF.

The V gene is TRBV28, the J gene TRBJ2-7, with TRBD2 identical over 12 bases. This CDR3 region has 15 residues. With 6 bases clipped from V and 5 bases from J, the junction kept 8 bases outside the gene matches. Germline V gene lookup returns CDR1 MDHEN and CDR2 SYDVKM. The CDR3, as DNA: TGTGCCAGCAGGTTGACTAGCGGGAGAGCCAACGAGCAGTACTTC. Translating gives CASRLTSGRANEQYF.

The J gene is TRBJ1-4, the V gene TRBV7-9; TRBD1 matches at 7 bases. Germline CDR1 is SEHNR and CDR2 is FQNEAQ (reference sequence). The CDR3 is 15 residues long. V was clipped by 5 bases and J by 7 bases; unmatched bases: 10. The chain's CDR3 is CASSPRQGEVEKLFF. The CDR3 nucleotides read TGTGCCAGCAGCCCGCGACAGGGAGAGGTTGAAAAACTGTTTTTT. Full variable domain (outside the CDR3, taken from reference TRBV7-9 and TRBJ1-4): DTGVSQNPRHKITKRGQNVTFRCDPISEHNRLYWYRQTLGQGPEFLTYFQNEAQLEKSRLLSDRFSAERPKGSFSTLEIQRTEQGDSAMYLCASSPRQGEVEKLFFGSGTQLSVL.

The chain uses TRBV7-3 and TRBJ2-3; the match to TRBD2 covers 13 bases. The germline CDR1 and CDR2 sequences are SGHTA and FQGTGA. The CDR3 totals 15 residues. With V trimmed by 4 bases and J by 4 bases, 2 bases remained unmatched. CDR3 nucleotide sequence: TGTGCCAGCAGCTCCGGACTAGCGGGAGCAGATACGCAGTATTTT. As protein: CASSSGLAGADTQYF.

This chain links TRBV30 with TRBJ2-3, with D unclear. This CDR3 is 12 amino acids long. Trimming left V 4 bases short and J 4 bases short, with 9 bases between. Germline-derived CDR1 and CDR2 are GTSNPN and SVGIG (reference sequence). CDR3 protein: CAWTRRPDTQYF. DNA of the CDR3: TGTGCCTGGACTAGGAGACCAGATACGCAGTATTTT. The complete variable domain, with remaining parts taken from reference TRBV30 and TRBJ2-3, reads SQTIHQWPATLVQPVGSPLSLECTVEGTSNPNLYWYRQAAGRGLQLLFYSVGIGQISSEVPQNLSASRPQDRQFILSSKKLLLSDSGFYLCAWTRRPDTQYFGPGTRLTVL.

The rearrangement links TRBV7-9 to TRBJ1-4; 7 bases are shared with TRBD1. Germline CDR1 and CDR2: SEHNR and FQNEAQ (reference sequence). J was trimmed by 11 bases and V by 0 bases; bases with no gene match: 6. CDR3 length: 14 amino acids. For the CDR3, the DNA is TGTGCCAGCAGCTTAGCCGACAGGGTAGGGAAACTGTTTTTT. Translated: CASSLADRVGKLFF. The full variable domain, with the rest looked up from reference TRBV7-9 and TRBJ1-4, is DTGVSQNPRHKITKRGQNVTFRCDPISEHNRLYWYRQTLGQGPEFLTYFQNEAQLEKSRLLSDRFSAERPKGSFSTLEIQRTEQGDSAMYLCASSLADRVGKLFFGSGTQLSVL.

This clone was seen a single time. The CDR3 DNA sequence: TGTGCCAGCAGCATCGACGGGCGGGAGCGGCCCGAGCAGTACTTC. It yields the protein CASSIDGRERPEQYF. The V call is TRBV9, the J call TRBJ2-7; 7 bases are shared with TRBD2. Germline-derived CDR1 and CDR2 are SGDLS and YYNGEE. The CDR3 spans 15 residues. The J segment lost 6 bases and the V segment lost 4 bases, leaving 13 bases of the junction unmatched.

CDR3 protein: CASSEGQGFEQFF. DNA of the CDR3: TGCGCCAGCAGTGAGGGCCAGGGGTTTGAGCAGTTCTTC. J is TRBJ2-1 and V is TRBV10-1; D possibly corresponds to TRBD1 (6 bases). CDR3 length: 13 residues. With 2 bases removed from V and 9 bases from J, the gap between germline ends came to 11 bases. CDR1 and CDR2 from the germline V gene are WNHNN and SYGVQD (reference sequence).

The chain employs TRBV4-1 and TRBJ1-1; 9 nucleotides line up with TRBD1. Germline lookup yields CDR1 MGHRA and CDR2 YSYEKL. V was clipped by 1 base and J by 10 bases; unmatched bases: 7. The CDR3 totals 14 residues. The CDR3 bases are TGCGCCAGCAGCCAAGTACAGGGGGCAGGGGGAGCTTTCTTT. It yields the protein CASSQVQGAGGAFF.

This CDR3 is CASSLGEGLVYEQYF. In DNA form, the CDR3 reads TGTGCCAGCAGCTTAGGGGAGGGACTTGTTTACGAGCAGTACTTC. This chain uses TRBV7-6 with TRBJ2-7, with 7 nucleotides matching TRBD2. J was trimmed by 4 bases and V by 1 base; bases with no gene match: 7. The V gene's germline CDR1 is SGHVS and CDR2 FNYEAQ. The length of the CDR3 is 15 residues.

The V gene is TRBV9, the J gene TRBJ1-5; D gene ambiguous. Between the trimmed V and J ends, which lost 2 bases and 0 bases, there was a span of 6 bases. In germline, CDR1 is SGDLS, CDR2 YYNGEE. CDR3 length: 14 residues. CDR3 protein: CASSVAGSNQPQHF. The CDR3 nucleotides read TGTGCCAGCAGCGTGGCGGGTAGCAATCAGCCCCAGCATTTT.